Each of the 14 T cell receptor beta chains below was sequenced from the same sample in a study of tumor and adjacent non-tumor tissue in lung cancer (dated by TCRdb to the late 2010s). Bulk unsorted tissue served as the source for RNA extraction, and RNA quality was assessed using a NanoDrop ND-1000 and an Agilent 2100. The protocol used for the library was multiplex PCR. The sequencer was an Illumina HiSeq 2500. TCRbeta libraries were built by three rounds of nested PCR using primers (Table S4), following protocols modified from ARM-PCR. TCRdb trimmed the raw reads at Q25, called clones with MiXCR and kept productive beta chains. Every CDR3 protein is listed once, alongside the most common genes and DNA of its rows. This sample comprises fewer than 130,000 distinct CDR3 sequences, approximately 87% of them detected only once. 20% to 25% of the sample lies in the top ten. What was sequenced was lung tumor tissue. These receptors were collected from a man aged 70-80 years with non-small cell lung cancer.

J is TRBJ2-5 and V is TRBV4-3, with D possibly TRBD1 on 6 matching bases. CDR1 is LGHNA, CDR2 YSLEER, per germline. The CDR3 spans 16 residues. CDR3 in DNA: TGCATCAGCAGCCAAGCCGGAGGAGTGGGACAAAAGACCCAGTACTTC. Translation: CISSQAGGVGQKTQYF.

The V and J genes are TRBV28 and TRBJ2-3, with D possibly being TRBD1 (6 bases). Germline loops: CDR1 MDHEN, CDR2 SYDVKM. With 3 bases removed from V and 0 bases from J, the gap between germline ends came to 13 bases. The CDR3 length is 16 residues. In DNA, the CDR3 is TGTGCCAGCAGTTTGTGGGTCAGGGGTAGCACAGATACGCAGTATTTT. Residues: CASSLWVRGSTDTQYF. Combining the CDR3 with reference TRBV28 and TRBJ2-3 gives the whole variable domain DVKVTQSSRYLVKRTGEKVFLECVQDMDHENMFWYRQDPGLGLRLIYFSYDVKMKEKGDIPEGYSVSREKKERFSLILESASTNQTSMYLCASSLWVRGSTDTQYFGPGTRLTVL.

The chain employs TRBV28 and TRBJ2-5, with D tentatively TRBD1 (6 bases). The germline CDR1 and CDR2 sequences are MDHEN and SYDVKM. This CDR3 is built from 15 residues. CDR3: CPTSPQSRGPQTQYF. CDR3 DNA sequence: TGTCCCACCTCCCCCCAATCCAGGGGCCCGCAGACCCAGTACTTC.

Remarks on this clonotype: The CDR3 end shows no conserved phenylalanine or tryptophan, and so a read error is likely. The chain combines TRBV10-3 with TRBJ2-7; 11 bases line up with TRBD2. CDR3 length: 16 amino acids. From germline, CDR1 is ENHRY and CDR2 SYGVKD. The CDR3 is CTISEGLADLGYEQYL. The CDR3 DNA follows: TGTACCATCAGTGAGGGACTAGCGGATCTGGGTTACGAGCAGTACTTA.

Notes on this clonotype: This may be a read error, as it is one base from a much larger clone. Since the CDR3 does not end with the conserved phenylalanine or tryptophan, this likely comes from a read error. CDR3 DNA sequence: TGTGCCACCAGCAGAGATGGAAAGGGCTCCGGCTATGGCTACACCATC. This encodes CATSRDGKGSGYGYTI. The chain recombines TRBV15 with TRBJ1-2; D gene unclear. The CDR3 is 16 residues long. V dropped 0 bases and J dropped 4 bases, with 15 bases sitting between them. Germline CDR1 and CDR2: LNHNV and YYDKDF (reference sequence).

The chain links TRBV28 to TRBJ2-5; D is unclear. CDR3 size: 15 residues. Per the germline V gene, CDR1 is MDHEN and CDR2 is SYDVKM. V was clipped by 7 bases and J by 7 bases, with 22 bases between them. The CDR3 DNA sequence: TGTGCCAGCAACACAAGGCGGTGGACGGGTGGGACCCAGTACTTC. Protein product: CASNTRRWTGGTQYF.

Points on this clonotype: The conserved phenylalanine or tryptophan is not found at the CDR3 terminus, so this likely reflects a read error. The chain has TRBV6-6 and TRBJ2-6; 8 bases line up with TRBD2. Germline loops: CDR1 MNHNY, CDR2 SVGAGI (reference sequence). CDR3 length: 17 amino acids. The trim removed 8 bases at V and 1 base at J, leaving 10 bases unmatched. CDR3 protein: CASSLAGKSSGANVLTL. The CDR3 nucleotides read TGTGCCAGCTCATTAGCGGGAAAGTCTTCTGGGGCCAACGTCCTGACTCTA.

The chain is built from TRBV7-9 and TRBJ2-3; D gene unclear. Germline CDR1 and CDR2: SEHNR and FQNEAQ (reference sequence). The CDR3 is 12 amino acids. The CDR3 protein is CVIISPRDTQYF. As DNA, the CDR3 is TGTGTCATCATCTCCCCCCGTGATACGCAGTATTTT. Filled out from reference TRBV7-9 and TRBJ2-3, the complete variable domain reads DTGVSQNPRHKITKRGQNVTFRCDPISEHNRLYWYRQTLGQGPEFLTYFQNEAQLEKSRLLSDRFSAERPKGSFSTLEIQRTEQGDSAMYLCVIISPRDTQYFGPGTRLTVL.

This sequence joins TRBV6-5 and TRBJ2-1; D might be TRBD1 (5 bases). CDR3 size: 16 residues. V was cut by 2 bases and J by 3 bases, with 14 bases left in between. CDR1 is MNHEY and CDR2 is SVGAGI in the germline V gene. CDR3 in amino acids: CASSYRIGDYYNEQFF. CDR3 nucleotides: TGTGCCAGCAGTTACCGTATAGGGGATTACTACAATGAGCAGTTCTTC.

The rearrangement joins TRBV29-1 to TRBJ2-4; D unresolved. Looked up from germline, CDR1 is SQVTM and CDR2 is ANQGSEA. CDR3 size: 13 residues. V was pared by 4 bases and J by 4 bases, with 11 bases between. The CDR3 nucleotides are TGCAGCGTTGCTGAACATGCTAAAAACATTCAGTACTTC. This gives the protein CSVAEHAKNIQYF.

With regard to this clonotype: This CDR3 is missing its conserved last phenylalanine or tryptophan, likely due to a read error. The DNA is left out, because the CDR3 cannot be placed on it with certainty; the CDR3 is given as TCRdb lists it. V and J are TRBV20-1 and TRBJ2-5. Per germline, CDR1 DFQATT and CDR2 SNEGSKA (reference sequence). The CDR3 is 14 amino acids in total, end residues counted. CDR3 region: CSARDQGLQETQYY.

As for this clonotype: At one of its ends the junction is not consistent with the germline gene, which may arise from a read error. V and J are TRBV6-2 or TRBV6-3 and TRBJ2-1, with 8 nucleotides matching TRBD2. CDR3 size: 15 residues. Germline loops: CDR1 MNHEY, CDR2 SVGEGT. The CDR3 nucleotides read TGTGCCAGCAGTCTGGGACTAGGCAATAGCAATGGGCAGTTCTTC. Encoded protein: CASSLGLGNSNGQFF.

Details on this clonotype: This CDR3 fails to terminate in the conserved phenylalanine or tryptophan, so it likely reflects a read error. This sequence joins TRBV29-1 and TRBJ2-3; TRBD1 might be the D (6 bases). The J call may be faulty, since TRBJ1-5 better matches the DNA end. CDR3 length: 17 residues. Germline-derived CDR1 and CDR2 are SQVTM and ANQGSEA. The CDR3 loop is CSLLPYVTVGDTDTQHC. The CDR3 bases are TGCAGCTTACTCCCATATGTGACAGTGGGGGACACAGATACGCAGCATTGT.

On this clonotype: The junction and the germline gene differ at one end; a read error may be behind it. The rearrangement uses TRBV6-2 or TRBV6-3 and TRBJ2-3; no firm D call. This CDR3 comprises 15 residues. CDR1 is MNHEY and CDR2 is SVGEGT in the germline V gene. In nucleotides, the CDR3 is TGTGCCAGAAGTTACCGGACCCCGCGGACAGATACGCAGTATTTT. It translates to CARSYRTPRTDTQYF.